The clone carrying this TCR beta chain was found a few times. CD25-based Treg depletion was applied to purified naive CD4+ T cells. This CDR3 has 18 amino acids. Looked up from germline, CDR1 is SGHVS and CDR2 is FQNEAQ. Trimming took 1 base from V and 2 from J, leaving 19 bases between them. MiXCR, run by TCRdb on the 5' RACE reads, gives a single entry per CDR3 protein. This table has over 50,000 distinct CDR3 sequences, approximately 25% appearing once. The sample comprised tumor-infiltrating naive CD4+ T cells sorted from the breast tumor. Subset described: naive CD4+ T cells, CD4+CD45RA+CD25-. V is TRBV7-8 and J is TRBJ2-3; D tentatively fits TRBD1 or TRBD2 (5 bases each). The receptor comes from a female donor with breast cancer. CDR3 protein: CASSLVISSQGPTDTQYF. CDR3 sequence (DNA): TGTGCCAGCAGCTTAGTAATTTCTTCTCAGGGACCCACAGATACGCAGTATTTT. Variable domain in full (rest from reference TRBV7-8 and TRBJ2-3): GAGVSQSPRYKVAKRGQDVALRCDPISGHVSLFWYQQALGQGPEFLTYFQNEAQLDKSGLPSDRFFAERPEGSVSTLKIQRTQQEDSAVYLCASSLVISSQGPTDTQYFGPGTRLTVL.